This record looks at one T cell receptor (beta chain) sequence and its context. There is no known antigen for this receptor. Per-base quality was not reported, and no clone a single base away is much larger than it. The source of the sample is a study of cytomegalovirus exposure and HLA in healthy donors (dated by TCRdb to the late 2010s). The study in broad terms: An earlier analysis of fewer than 750 of the donors reported around 280 Gb of sequence data and 117 million unique TCR beta sequences obtained from some 200 million T cells. High-throughput TCR immunosequencing, statistical association of individual TCRs with disease status, and machine learning were combined to predict cytomegalovirus infection status. A separate validation cohort of about 110 different subjects was used in addition to the roughly 700-subject first cohort. Of the roughly 390 genotyped donors, around 81% fell in the genetic ancestry cluster associated with self-reported Caucasian donors. The later analysis used no new phenotypic data to find candidate immune exposures, relying instead on TCR beta sequences and their occurrence across donors. All discovery cohort repertoires had been generated using a single sequencing platform. A later genetic analysis used genome-wide SNP genotypes for about 60% of the roughly 670 donors, treating that subset as a discovery cohort. Typing coverage differed by locus: A, B, C, DRB1 and DQB1 were typed in roughly 629-630 donors, DQA1 in 500 to 550, DPA1 in some 610, and DPB1 in 400 to 490. Both class I and class II loci were covered by HLA typing, at four-digit resolution. In an earlier analysis of roughly 600 of the donors, high-throughput TCR beta sequencing was used to judge whether each TCR beta V gene segment behaved as functional or pseudogenic. Because of strong linkage in the cohort, five DR-DQ haplotypes were treated as single units for association and clustering. An early release covering some 640 HLA-typed donors comprised approximately 300 gigabases of sequencing data and around 80 million unique TCR sequences. Donor age, sex, ethnicity and CMV serostatus were compiled together with the repertoire data. The T cell repertoires of several hundred subjects were profiled by immunosequencing and related to cytomegalovirus serostatus. Across about 380 genotyped donors of the cohort, an average of roughly 200,000 unique TCR beta nucleotide sequences per donor were sequenced, and roughly 20% of those sequences were non-productive. The study aimed to test whether signatures of past pathogen exposure could be identified by cataloging public T cell receptors. A later analysis re-analyzed previously published TCR beta repertoires from several hundred donors and added high-resolution HLA genotyping to study TCR occurrence patterns. Study-wide conclusions, independent of this receptor: HLA typing was unavailable for some donors at each locus, so association tests used only the typed subset. Broadly in line with IMGT annotations, most TCR beta V segments showed up in productive rearrangements about 87% or about 30% of the time in an earlier analysis of around 550 of the donors. Several of the top co-occurrence clusters appeared to be linked to parvovirus B19, influenza, CMV and Epstein-Barr virus, according to a later analysis. According to a later analysis, TCR association rates differed among HLA loci, with DRB1 alleles showing the most associated TCRs and HLA-C alleles showing the fewest. Three of the identified cytomegalovirus-associated TCR beta chains were confirmed in vitro to be specific for cytomegalovirus antigens. A later genetic analysis associated a missense DCLRE1C variant with V-gene and J-gene trimming of TCR beta chains, and an independent cohort replicated the association. The earlier analysis of almost 600 of the donors excluded 15 to 20 rarely observed V segments, including chromosome 9 orphons, because counts were too low. A cluster of highly shared sequence variants was judged likely to represent a technical artifact of the sequencing pipeline. In a later genetic analysis, fewer N-insertions in productive TCRs were reported among donors in an Asian-associated ancestry cluster than the approximately 630-donor mean. The classifier was reported to diagnose cytomegalovirus status with high specificity and sensitivity in both the original cohort and the validation cohort. While some public TCRs were present in many individuals, most TCR sequences turned up only very rarely across donors. A further reported finding was that TCR beta sequences accurately predicted the HLA-A and HLA-B alleles for most subjects in the first cohort. Roughly uniform sequencing depth across donors was assumed in presence/absence analyses, although this assumption may not hold. In this cohort, only TCR beta chains were sequenced, and detectable features were limited by the absence of alpha or paired-chain data. For the cohort, immune exposure information was limited to CMV serostatus. In the study, some 180 TCR beta chains were listed as associated with cytomegalovirus. A later analysis found that most CMV-associated TCR beta chains appeared HLA-restricted, with HLA associations seemingly driven largely by CMV exposure. According to the authors, the approach could potentially be generalized to other disease states and immunological phenotypes. A later analysis found that HLA-associated TCR beta chains were more clonally expanded and had lower generation probabilities than equally common non-associated chains. Assigning TCR associations to individual alleles was difficult when HLA alleles, especially DR and DQ, strongly co-occurred. Specific HLA alleles were associated with 15,000 to 20,000 TCR beta sequences at a false discovery rate of 0.05 in a later analysis. Some IMGT-functional V segments, including TRBV6-2 and TRBV6-3, could not be distinguished by the 87-base-pair reads and were therefore excluded. Linkage disequilibrium might explain the correlated functional status among segregating V segments, but an unknown experimental factor could not be excluded.

In total, 600 or so healthy bone marrow donors made up the cohort. At the time of sampling, all cohort members were nominally healthy, though unrecorded immune exposures were likely present. The donor was CMV seropositive and was included in the group of 250 to 300 seropositive cohort members. Every donor gave a peripheral blood sample, and the peripheral blood mononuclear cells from that sample were used for TCR beta sequencing. The Qiagen DNeasy Blood Extraction Kit was used to extract genomic DNA from the blood cell samples. Library creation used the immunoSEQ multiplex PCR assay. For the multiplex PCR, a mixture combining 60 forward primers for TCR Vbeta segments and 13 reverse primers for TCR Jbeta segments was used. Amplification of the CDR3 region of rearranged TCR beta genes was performed with a multiplex PCR assay on genomic DNA. On the Illumina HiSeq System, the amplified TCR beta libraries were sequenced as 87-base-pair reads. The authors' analysis ran thus. A later analysis counted tens of millions of unique TCR beta chains across the 650 to 800 repertoires, and some 11 million of these chains were shared by at least two donors. Raw reads were error-corrected and collapsed into unique sequences by a nearest-neighbor algorithm in which closely related sequences were merged to remove PCR and sequencing errors. Alignment of CDR3 sequences to IMGT reference sequences was used to assign V, D and J gene segments. Each retained sequence needed at least a six-nucleotide match to both a V gene segment and a J gene segment. Rearrangements were classified as productive when the CDR3 lacked stop codons and remained in frame with V and J, and all other rearrangements were classified as non-productive. Following IMGT convention, CDR3 was defined as the stretch from the second conserved V-encoded cysteine to the conserved J-encoded phenylalanine. Sequences without an unambiguous match to a single V gene segment were excluded from the earlier analysis of approximately 560 of the donors. An earlier analysis of a few hundred of the donors classified V segments as functional when productive rearrangements were above 56.7% and as segregating when the standard deviation between donors was above 5%. A statistical classification framework was developed to diagnose cytomegalovirus status using the catalog of TCR beta chain sequences. In a later analysis, TCR nucleotide sequences were compared against IMGT/GENE-DB human TR gene sequences so that V and J genes could be assigned. The TCRdist pipeline was used in a later analysis to assign CDR3 sequences and most-parsimonious VDJ recombination scenarios. In a later analysis, each TCR beta chain was defined by its CDR3 amino acid sequence together with its V-gene family, and reads lacking a unique V-gene family were excluded. As a way to deal with suspected cross-contamination and a sequencing artifact, a later analysis dropped hundreds of nucleotide sequences that were highly shared and had low generation probability. In a later analysis, a clonal expansion index for each public chain was calculated from normalized within-repertoire ranks of inferred template counts. Generation probabilities in a later analysis came from a VDJ recombination model fitted to out-of-frame rearrangements, and those results were checked against IGoR. Hypergeometric tests were used in a later analysis to score TCR-TCR, TCR-HLA and TCR-CMV co-occurrence, with a repertoire-size bias correction applied to the TCR pairs. To estimate false discovery rates, a later analysis permuted the HLA or CMV assignments 20 times. In a later analysis, co-occurring TCRs were grouped using DBSCAN, and TCRdist sequence similarity was added for clustering within HLA-allele-positive subsets. Repertoires with fewer than 30,000 or more than 120,000 public chains, plus five repertoires with anomalous nucleotide sharing, were excluded from co-occurrence clustering. TCRdb stores this immuneACCESS table with in-frame sequences only. Part of the clones is absent; in the studies checked, under half of the shortfall reflects unresolved V genes, and no reason is known for the rest. The V and J calls and clone size are taken from that table; D and trimming were inferred from the DNA. The sample data list approximately 280,000 clones, and roughly 85% of these were observed just once. The ten largest clones take up 3.5% to 4.5% of the sample.

V is cut back by 7 bases and J by 0 bases, with 5 bases in the junction unmatched. In the germline V gene (reference sequence), CDR1 corresponds to LNHDA and CDR2 to SQIVND. Its CDR3 holds 16 amino acids, cysteine through phenylalanine. The sequence is cut down to CDR3 DNA, 48 bases in frame from base 1. This TCR was sampled from a man aged 35-49 years in good health and CMV-seropositive. The sequence links TRBV19 to TRBJ2-3; 12 middle bases align to TRBD2. Source material: PBMCs. The CDR3 here reads CASTSTSGRSTDTQYF. DNA sequence: TGTGCCAGTACTTCGACTAGCGGGAGAAGCACAGATACGCAGTATTTT.